This T cell receptor (beta chain) derives from a study of shared T cell receptors in the human thymus. Libraries were prepared by immunoSEQ multiplex PCR; TCRdb keeps only in-frame clonotypes and omits some of them. The sample includes fewer than 700,000 clones, around nine tenths of them seen just once. CDR3 length: 17 amino acids. The germline V gene has CDR1 SGHDN and CDR2 FVKESK. V was cut by 2 bases and J by 0 bases, with 14 bases left in between. This sample also belongs to another study, concerning human thymus T cells. As reported in that work: Thymic repertoires overlap heavily among unrelated individuals, related research has reported.

The chain carries TRBV14 and TRBJ1-3; D remains ambiguous. The source material was thymocytes. This TCR was sampled from a boy less than two years old with a congenital heart defect. This CDR3 reads CASSQKRANSSGNTIYF. The CDR3 DNA is TGTGCCAGCAGCCAAAAGAGGGCTAATTCCTCTGGAAACACCATATATTTT. The entire variable domain, with the rest obtained from reference TRBV14 and TRBJ1-3, is as follows: EAGVTQFPSHSVIEKGQTVTLRCDPISGHDNLYWYRRVMGKEIKFLLHFVKESKQDESGMPNNRFLAERTGGTYSTLKVQPAELEDSGVYFCASSQKRANSSGNTIYFGEGSWLTVV.